This T cell receptor (beta chain) was sequenced for a study of T-cell memory formation after mild COVID-19 (dated by TCRdb to the early 2020s). Regarding the research as a whole: Most TCR sequence clusters were specific to one of the two donors. Longitudinal TCRalpha and TCRbeta repertoire sequencing tracked T-cell clones expanding and contracting after mild COVID-19 in two donors. Two young, previously healthy adult volunteers made up the cohort, one male and one female. The investigation overall reported the following: The study included only a couple of mild cases, and larger cohorts that include severe cases with pre-infection samples were judged to be necessary. From day 15 to 85, contracting clones showed balanced CD4/CD8 phenotypes, whereas a second wave of clones that expanded from day 15 to 37 leaned towards CD4+. Whether the second-wave clones peaking on day 37 were SARS-CoV-2 specific was not confirmed. Some responding clones were detected in pre-infection memory, suggesting pre-existing cross-reactive memory T cells joined the SARS-CoV-2 response. Contracting CD4+ clones appeared mostly in the CM and EM memory subsets, whereas CD8+ clones were enriched in EMRA.

CDR3 length: 14 amino acids, cysteine to phenylalanine. The sequence is cut down to CDR3 DNA, 42 bases in frame from base 1. At the junction V is shortened by 6 bases and J by 5 bases; bases outside the gene matches: 10. As encoded in the germline V gene, CDR1 is SQVTM while CDR2 is ANQGSEA. In the case of this clonotype: Its antigen target is currently unknown. Base qualities are not provided; no much larger clone lies one nucleotide away.

Data came from an Illumina NovaSeq 6000. TCRalpha and TCRbeta cDNA libraries were constructed by 5'RACE with constant-segment primers, with sample barcodes and unique molecular identifiers being introduced. Trizol reagent was used to extract RNA from every sample. Libraries were amplified in two PCR steps, with a second sample barcode and Illumina TruSeq adapters added in the second step. Sequencing of the libraries was done on an Illumina NovaSeq, producing 2 x 150 bp paired-end reads. From the authors' description of their analysis: The reads were demultiplexed and collapsed into UMI-guided consensus sequences using migec v1.2.7. Using mixcr v2.1.11, UMI consensuses were aligned to TRA and TRB V and J templates and then assembled into clonotypes. Clonotypes were classified as expanded or contracted when called significant by both edgeR and NoisET, with noise models trained on biological replicates. For edgeR calls, the thresholds were a false discovery rate-adjusted p below 0.01 and a log2 fold-change of 1. PCA with hierarchical clustering of max-normalized trajectories of the 1000 most abundant clonotypes was used as exploratory dynamics analysis. Each responding clone was given a CD4 or CD8 phenotype based on the CD4+ and CD8+ repertoires, which had been sequenced separately. In TCRdb, the public reads were trimmed at Q25 with fastp and aligned with MiXCR, with productive beta chains retained. Under each unique CDR3 protein, matching rows form one entry showing the most common genes and DNA. These V and J calls are TCRdb output, not the study's own analysis. Present in this sample are about 190,000 distinct CDR3 sequences, about 18% of which were seen just once. The biggest ten clones account for 2.4% of the sample.

Ficoll-Paque density gradient centrifugation was used to isolate PBMCs. The sequence was collected from an adult woman who had mild COVID-19 (a few samples of this study predate the infection). The sample titles of this study are shuffled in the database, so cell type and time point are left out; the donor was told from shared clones. Specimen: PBMCs or a T cell subset sorted from them (not recorded which). The sequence is built from TRBV29-1 and TRBJ1-1, with TRBD1 matching 9 junction bases. In nucleotides, the sequence is TGCAGCGTCGGGGACAGGGAATCGGCGACTGAAGCTTTCTTT. It encodes CSVGDRESATEAFF.